This T cell receptor beta chain is drawn from a study of blood T cell repertoires in COVID-19. Overall study: Whether acute or convalescent, the COVID-19 samples came from the United States, Italy and Spain.

The method was immunoSEQ multiplex PCR; TCRdb's version includes in-frame clones alone and lacks a portion of them. The sample carries 55,000 to 65,000 clones, about 81% recorded once. Trimming at V came to 5 bases and at J to 4 bases, leaving 9 bases not matched to a gene. Germline assignment: CDR1 MNHEY and CDR2 SVGAGI. This CDR3 has 15 residues. The TCR originated in a human donor in a cohort sampled during active COVID-19. The chain couples TRBV6-5 to TRBJ2-3; 7 positions match TRBD1. Sequences were obtained from peripheral blood. The CDR3 sequence is CASSLRTGSADTQYF. The CDR3 DNA sequence: TGTGCCAGCAGTCTCCGGACAGGCTCGGCAGATACGCAGTATTTT.